This is a list of T cell receptor beta chains from one sample in a study of T cell responses to AZD1222 COVID-19 vaccine. TCRdb keeps only in-frame clones here, not all; method: immunoSEQ multiplex PCR. Of 190,000 or so clones listed, more than 70% are singletons. The input for sequencing was peripheral blood, taken 28 days after the second AZD1222 dose. These TCRs come from an adult who received the AZD1222 COVID-19 vaccine. The CDR3 runs from the conserved cysteine through the conserved F or W. D genes are given only for firm matches. Part of the rows lack a size; the others show once, few, many or a class for expanded clones.

V: TRBV5-1
D: TRBD2
J: TRBJ2-2
size: .
DNA: TGCGCCAGCAGCTTGGTAAGACTAGCGGGAGGCCCTGGGAGCACCGGGGAGCTGTTTTTT
CDR3: CASSLVRLAGGPGSTGELFF

V: TRBV6-1
D: .
J: TRBJ2-1
size: .
DNA: TGTGCCAGCAGTGAATTCGTGACAGGTTACAATGAGCAGTTCTTC
CDR3: CASSEFVTGYNEQFF

V: TRBV3-1/TRBV3-2
D: TRBD1
J: TRBJ1-4
size: .
DNA: TGTGCCAGCAGCGTTGGGACAGGGAGGGGCTCAGCTAATGAAAAACTGTTTTTT
CDR3: CASSVGTGRGSANEKLFF

V: TRBV10-3
D: TRBD2
J: TRBJ2-7
size: once
DNA: TGTGCCACCCTTGACGGGACTAGCGGGAACTCCTACGAGCAGTACTTC
CDR3: CATLDGTSGNSYEQYF

V: TRBV12-3/TRBV12-4
D: .
J: TRBJ2-3
size: .
DNA: TGTGCCAGCAGTTTAGAGTCAGGTACGCAGTATTTT
CDR3: CASSLESGTQYF

V: TRBV5-4
D: .
J: TRBJ2-7
size: .
DNA: TGTGCCAGCAGCCGCTCGGCTGAGCGGGCCTACGAGCAGTACTTC
CDR3: CASSRSAERAYEQYF

V: TRBV5-1
D: .
J: TRBJ1-2
size: .
DNA: TGCGCCAGCAGCAGAGCTAACTATGGCTACACCTTC
CDR3: CASSRANYGYTF

V: TRBV6-5
D: .
J: TRBJ1-1
size: .
DNA: TGTGCCAGCAGGAGGGTAACTGAAGCTTTCTTT
CDR3: CASRRVTEAFF

V: TRBV19
D: TRBD2
J: TRBJ2-3
size: .
DNA: TGTGCCAGTAGTACCTTTAGCGGGAAGGCTAAAGATACGCAGTATTTT
CDR3: CASSTFSGKAKDTQYF

V: TRBV7-3
D: .
J: TRBJ1-1
size: .
DNA: TGTGCCAGCAGCTTATCGGGGGTCTTGAACACTGAAGCTTTCTTT
CDR3: CASSLSGVLNTEAFF

V: TRBV27
D: .
J: TRBJ2-1
size: .
DNA: TGTGCCAGCAGTCGGGCTCCGGATGAGCAGTTCTTC
CDR3: CASSRAPDEQFF

V: TRBV7-9
D: TRBD1
J: TRBJ1-1
size: .
DNA: TGTGCCAGCAGCTTAAGGGGGACAGGGCTCATGAACACTGAAGCTTTCTTT
CDR3: CASSLRGTGLMNTEAFF

V: TRBV29-1
D: .
J: TRBJ2-3
size: .
DNA: TGCAGCGTTGAAAGGCGGAGACCCCCCGATACGCAGTATTTT
CDR3: CSVERRRPPDTQYF

V: TRBV27
D: TRBD2
J: TRBJ2-7
size: .
DNA: TGTGCCAGCAGTACCGTCCGGGGGGGCCCCTACGAGCAGTACTTC
CDR3: CASSTVRGGPYEQYF

V: TRBV3-1/TRBV3-2
D: TRBD2
J: TRBJ2-6
size: .
DNA: TGTGCCAGCAGCCAAGGCGGCCTAGCGGGATACGGGGCCAACGTCCTGACTTTC
CDR3: CASSQGGLAGYGANVLTF

V: TRBV3-1/TRBV3-2
D: .
J: TRBJ1-2
size: .
DNA: TGTGCCAGCAGCCAGCCCTTTCATGGGCCGGGGGATGACTATGGCTACACCTTC
CDR3: CASSQPFHGPGDDYGYTF

V: TRBV29-1
D: TRBD2
J: TRBJ2-7
size: .
DNA: TGCAGCGCGTCGACTAGCGGGAGCGACGAGCAGTACTTC
CDR3: CSASTSGSDEQYF

V: TRBV4-1
D: .
J: TRBJ2-2
size: many
DNA: TGCGCCAGCAGCCAAGATAGTGGGGCAGGGTATTCGAACACCGGGGAGCTGTTTTTT
CDR3: CASSQDSGAGYSNTGELFF

V: TRBV7-9
D: .
J: TRBJ2-7
size: .
DNA: TGTGCCAGCAGCCAAGGGGGGGACGAGCAGTACTTC
CDR3: CASSQGGDEQYF

V: TRBV7-3
D: .
J: TRBJ2-5
size: once
DNA: TGTGCCAGCAACAAAAGGTACCGGGGACGGGTTACTGGAGAGACCCAGTACTTC
CDR3: CASNKRYRGRVTGETQYF

V: TRBV7-3
D: .
J: TRBJ1-1
size: medium-sized
DNA: TGTGCCAGCAGCTCATCAGTGAACACTGAAGCTTTCTTT
CDR3: CASSSSVNTEAFF

V: TRBV18
D: .
J: TRBJ2-2
size: .
DNA: TGTGCCAGCTCCCCGGCCGGGGATGCCGGGGAGCTGTTTTTT
CDR3: CASSPAGDAGELFF

V: TRBV4-3
D: .
J: TRBJ2-7
size: .
DNA: TGCGCCAGCAGCCAAGACGATATCATGGGGCTAGCTGGCGAGCAGTACTTC
CDR3: CASSQDDIMGLAGEQYF

V: TRBV2
D: .
J: TRBJ2-4
size: .
DNA: TGTGCCAGCAGTTTAGGGCAGATCCTAGCCAAAAACATTCAGTACTTC
CDR3: CASSLGQILAKNIQYF

V: TRBV6-5
D: .
J: TRBJ2-7
size: .
DNA: TGTGCCAGCACTATAAGAGGGGGCTACGAGCAGTACTTC
CDR3: CASTIRGGYEQYF

V: TRBV15
D: TRBD1
J: TRBJ2-7
size: once
DNA: TGTGCCACCAGCAGGAACCCCCGGGGACAGGGGAACGGCGAGCAGTACTTC
CDR3: CATSRNPRGQGNGEQYF

V: TRBV21-1
D: .
J: TRBJ1-2
size: .
DNA: TGTGCCAGCAGCAAAGCGGCCCCGCGGGGAGTCGACAGGGGCGGCTATGGCTACACCTTC
CDR3: CASSKAAPRGVDRGGYGYTF

V: TRBV6-4
D: TRBD1
J: TRBJ2-7
size: .
DNA: TGTGCCAGCAGTCTCGACAGGGGTGGTGAGCAGTACTTC
CDR3: CASSLDRGGEQYF

V: TRBV2
D: .
J: TRBJ1-6
size: once
DNA: TGTGCCAGCAGTGACGGGGGTACTGGTTCACCCCTCCACTTT
CDR3: CASSDGGTGSPLHF

V: TRBV7-2
D: TRBD1
J: TRBJ2-7
size: .
DNA: TGTGCCAGCAGCTTAGAATGGGACAGGGCGTACGAGCAGTACTTC
CDR3: CASSLEWDRAYEQYF

V: TRBV30
D: .
J: TRBJ1-5
size: .
DNA: TGTGCCTGGAGTAAGAGGGAGGCTCCGGCAGGGGATGTGAGCAATCAGCCCCAGCATTTT
CDR3: CAWSKREAPAGDVSNQPQHF

V: TRBV6-5
D: .
J: TRBJ1-3
size: .
DNA: TGTGCCAGCAGTTACCAGGGGCTCGCCGGAAACACCATATATTTT
CDR3: CASSYQGLAGNTIYF

V: TRBV7-9
D: TRBD1
J: TRBJ1-5
size: .
DNA: TGTGCCAGCAGCCCCAGGGGGGGGCCCCAGCATTTT
CDR3: CASSPRGGPQHF

V: TRBV6-5
D: .
J: TRBJ2-7
size: .
DNA: TGTGCCAGCAGTTTAGCGGTTAGTTACGAGCAGTACTTC
CDR3: CASSLAVSYEQYF

V: TRBV5-1
D: .
J: TRBJ1-3
size: .
DNA: TGCGCCAGCAGCCCCTCACCACGGACCATCTCTGGAAACACCATATATTTT
CDR3: CASSPSPRTISGNTIYF